A selection of T cell receptor beta chains follows, all from one sample in a study of T cell responses to AZD1222 COVID-19 vaccine. TCRdb's table, derived via immunoSEQ multiplex PCR, lists solely in-frame clones and lacks some. The repertoire holds approximately 85,000 clones, with about 86% as singletons. Sequencing was performed on peripheral blood, taken on day 0 of AZD1222 vaccination. These receptors originate from an adult in good health. Both conserved end residues are part of each CDR3. D genes are given only for firm matches. Clone size appears in some rows only: once, few, many, or a class for an expanded clone.

V gene: TRBV5-6
clone size: .
CDR3 length: 15
J gene: TRBJ2-3
D gene: .
CDR3 DNA: TGTGCCACCACTGGGACTCCTCTCAGCACAGATACGCAGTATTTT
CDR3 protein: CATTGTPLSTDTQYF

V gene: TRBV14
clone size: .
CDR3 length: 12
J gene: TRBJ2-1
D gene: .
CDR3 DNA: TGTGCCAGCAGCCAAGTGTCAGGGGTACAGTTCTTC
CDR3 protein: CASSQVSGVQFF

V gene: TRBV24-1
clone size: .
CDR3 length: 18
J gene: TRBJ1-6
D gene: .
CDR3 DNA: TGTGCCACCCACAATATCGACAGTCCGAGCTCCTATAATTCACCCCTCCACTTT
CDR3 protein: CATHNIDSPSSYNSPLHF

V gene: TRBV2
clone size: .
CDR3 length: 15
J gene: TRBJ1-4
D gene: .
CDR3 DNA: TGTGCCAGCAAGGTCGCAGGACTGGCGGGTGAAAAACTGTTTTTT
CDR3 protein: CASKVAGLAGEKLFF

V gene: TRBV7-8
clone size: few
CDR3 length: 18
J gene: TRBJ2-1
D gene: TRBD2
CDR3 DNA: TGTGCCAGCAGCTTAGATTTTTCTGGGACTAGGCGCGACAATGAGCAGTTCTTC
CDR3 protein: CASSLDFSGTRRDNEQFF

V gene: TRBV11-2
clone size: .
CDR3 length: 16
J gene: TRBJ2-6
D gene: TRBD2
CDR3 DNA: TGTGCCAGCAGCGCTCTTCGGGGGGCTGGGGCCAACGTCCTGACTTTC
CDR3 protein: CASSALRGAGANVLTF

V gene: TRBV11-3
clone size: .
CDR3 length: 12
J gene: TRBJ2-1
D gene: .
CDR3 DNA: TGTGCCAGCAGCCTGACCCCAAATGAGCAGTTCTTC
CDR3 protein: CASSLTPNEQFF

V gene: TRBV2
clone size: .
CDR3 length: 15
J gene: TRBJ1-1
D gene: .
CDR3 DNA: TGTGCCAGCAGTGTCCGGGGGCTTTCAAACACTGAAGCTTTCTTT
CDR3 protein: CASSVRGLSNTEAFF

V gene: TRBV9
clone size: .
CDR3 length: 15
J gene: TRBJ2-7
D gene: TRBD2
CDR3 DNA: TGTGCCAGCAGCGAGCTAGGACTAGCGGGAGTCGAGCAGTACTTC
CDR3 protein: CASSELGLAGVEQYF

V gene: TRBV10-2
clone size: .
CDR3 length: 16
J gene: TRBJ2-3
D gene: TRBD1
CDR3 DNA: TGCGCCAGCAGTGATCAACAGGGGGTCTTTGCAGATACGCAGTATTTT
CDR3 protein: CASSDQQGVFADTQYF

V gene: TRBV19
clone size: .
CDR3 length: 13
J gene: TRBJ1-1
D gene: .
CDR3 DNA: TGTGCCAGTAGTACCCGAAGGAGCATTGAAGCTTTCTTT
CDR3 protein: CASSTRRSIEAFF

V gene: TRBV11-2
clone size: few
CDR3 length: 14
J gene: TRBJ2-5
D gene: .
CDR3 DNA: TGTGCCAGCAGCCGACAAACTAGTTTCGAGACCCAGTACTTC
CDR3 protein: CASSRQTSFETQYF

V gene: TRBV10-3
clone size: .
CDR3 length: 15
J gene: TRBJ1-6
D gene: TRBD1
CDR3 DNA: TGTGCCATCAGTGAGTCGACTCCGGGACAGGCCCCAGTCCACTTT
CDR3 protein: CAISESTPGQAPVHF

V gene: TRBV4-3
clone size: many
CDR3 length: 15
J gene: TRBJ2-7
D gene: TRBD1
CDR3 DNA: TGCGCCAGCAGCCAAGCGGACAGGGGGCTTAACGAGCAGTACTTC
CDR3 protein: CASSQADRGLNEQYF